Each of the 8 T cell receptor beta chains below was sequenced from the same sample in a study of vaccination and CD4 T cells after COVID-19. No antigens are known for them. Sequenced with the Oncomine TCR Beta short-read assay was DNA taken from cultured CD4+ T cells. TCRdb reanalysed the PCR reads using MiXCR and keeps one entry per CDR3 protein. This sample has around 25,000 distinct CDR3 sequences; around three fifths occur once, and the top ten carry approximately 2.8%. Treatment of the sample: roughly ten-day PBMC culture with coronavirus spike peptide pools or control peptides (ViraFEST assay). Sequencing used CD4+ T cells from blood, cultured in vitro. The receptors originated from a human donor who had recovered from COVID-19.

The chain uses TRBV6-5 and TRBJ1-2; D might be TRBD1 (6 bases). Germline V gives CDR1 MNHEY, CDR2 SVGAGI. V dropped 6 bases and J dropped 8 bases, with 16 bases sitting between them. The CDR3 extends over 13 amino acids. CDR3 DNA sequence: TGTGCCAGCAGATACATGACAGGCGGCGGCTACACCTTC. Translation: CASRYMTGGGYTF.

CDR3 DNA sequence: TGTGCCAGCAGTGAAGCCCTCAGCGGGGCGTCCGGCTACACCTTC. Translating it yields CASSEALSGASGYTF. The chain recombines TRBV6-1 with TRBJ1-2; tentative D call: TRBD1 (5 bases). The germline gives CDR1 MNHNS, CDR2 SASEGT. The CDR3 length is 15 residues. Between the trimmed V and J ends, which lost 0 bases and 8 bases, there was a span of 16 bases.

This clonotype showed up just once. The chain carries TRBV5-1 and TRBJ2-1, with 7 bases matching TRBD1. J lost 4 bases, V lost 2 bases, and 3 bases had no gene match. Germline V gene sequence: CDR1 SGHRS, CDR2 YFSETQ. The CDR3 extends over 14 amino acids. The CDR3: CASSFGTAYNEQFF. The CDR3 nucleotides read TGCGCCAGCAGCTTCGGGACAGCATACAATGAGCAGTTCTTC.

The chain links TRBV19 to TRBJ2-7; D may be TRBD2 (7 bases). In germline, CDR1 is LNHDA, CDR2 SQIVND (reference sequence). The CDR3 covers 15 residues. V shed 5 bases and J shed 5 bases, with 19 bases lying between them. The CDR3 sequence is CASSDRGGGPDEQYF. CDR3 bases: TGTGCCAGTAGTGACCGGGGAGGGGGGCCCGACGAGCAGTACTTC.

V and J are TRBV6-5 and TRBJ2-5; perhaps D is TRBD1 or TRBD2 (5 bases each). This CDR3 has 15 residues. Trimming removed 3 bases at V and 7 bases at J, with 18 bases between. CDR1 MNHEY and CDR2 SVGAGI come from the germline V gene. CDR3 sequence: CASSYGRGSMGTQYF. CDR3 sequence (DNA): TGTGCCAGCAGTTATGGTCGGGGCTCCATGGGGACCCAGTACTTC.

There are a few counts of this clonotype. The J gene is TRBJ2-3, the V gene TRBV7-6; 7 nucleotides agree with TRBD2. The length of the CDR3 is 15 residues. Germline V CDR1 and CDR2: SGHVS, FNYEAQ. The V segment lost 3 bases and the J segment 2 bases; nucleotides outside the gene matches: 5. In DNA form, the CDR3 reads TGTGCCAGCAGCTTGGGGCGGGGGAACACAGATACGCAGTATTTT. Translating it yields CASSLGRGNTDTQYF.

The CDR3 region has the DNA TGTGCCAGCAGCCCCTTCTTTAGTGGGGGGGCAGATACGCAGTATTTT. As protein: CASSPFFSGGADTQYF. The V gene is TRBV7-2, the J gene TRBJ2-3; TRBD2 agrees at 7 bases. CDR1 is SGHTA, CDR2 FQGNSA, per germline. CDR3 size: 16 residues. J gave up 4 bases and V 5 bases, and 12 bases lay outside the gene matches. The full variable domain, with the rest looked up from reference TRBV7-2 and TRBJ2-3, is GAGVSQSPSNKVTEKGKDVELRCDPISGHTALYWYRQSLGQGLEFLIYFQGNSAPDKSGLPSDRFSAERTGGSVSTLTIQRTQQEDSAVYLCASSPFFSGGADTQYFGPGTRLTVL.

This chain links TRBV2 with TRBJ1-2; unclear D gene. Germline CDR1 SNHLY, CDR2 FYNNEI. V lost 3 bases to trimming and J lost 5 bases, with 10 bases between them. The CDR3 is 13 residues long. The CDR3 nucleotides read TGTGCCAGCAGTGAGACTGGCATTTATGGCTACACCTTC. Translation: CASSETGIYGYTF.